The 16 T cell receptor beta chains below come from one sample, sequenced in a study of blood T cells in healthy people across ages. Sample-barcoded 5' priming and a J-beta primer mix drove a second PCR of 7 to 11 cycles. Using its own MiXCR run on the 5' RACE reads, TCRdb lists one record per CDR3 protein. The sample lists about 1,400,000 distinct CDR3 sequences, 40% to 50% occurring once. The sequenced material came from blood. Source of these receptors: a young woman in good health.

This clonotype appeared many times. The rearrangement uses TRBV20-1 and TRBJ1-2, with no clear D. V was pared by 7 bases and J by 0 bases, with 18 bases between. The length of the CDR3 is 15 residues. Germline V gives CDR1 DFQATT, CDR2 SNEGSKA (reference sequence). CDR3 sequence reads: CSVPGTHSPNYGYTF. Here the CDR3 DNA reads TGCAGTGTTCCGGGAACTCACTCTCCTAACTATGGCTACACCTTC.

This clonotype has just a few counts. The chain employs TRBV7-9 and TRBJ1-1; D not resolved. Per the germline V gene, CDR1 is SEHNR and CDR2 is FQNEAQ (reference sequence). The CDR3 runs 13 residues. V lost 3 bases and J lost 4, with 9 bases in between. CDR3 region: CASSFLGGTEAFF. CDR3 DNA: TGTGCCAGCAGCTTTTTGGGTGGCACTGAAGCTTTCTTT.

The genes are TRBV14 and TRBJ2-2; 9 bases agree with TRBD2. CDR1 and CDR2 (germline): SGHDN, FVKESK. The CDR3 extends over 15 amino acids. V lost 2 bases to trimming and J lost 5 bases; unmatched junction nucleotides: 3. The CDR3 reads CASSQSGLATGELFF. The CDR3 nucleotides read TGTGCCAGCAGCCAATCGGGACTAGCAACCGGGGAGCTGTTTTTT.

This clonotype was observed a handful of times. J is TRBJ1-6 and V is TRBV4-1; D remains unclear. Germline lookup yields CDR1 MGHRA and CDR2 YSYEKL. The V end lost 1 base, the J end lost 8 bases, and 6 bases lay between the germline ends. The CDR3 is 13 residues long. The CDR3 DNA sequence: TGCGCCAGCAGCCAAGCTTACGATTCACCCCTCCACTTT. Its translation: CASSQAYDSPLHF.

V usage is TRBV5-1 and J usage is TRBJ2-3; 10 positions agree with TRBD1. Losses at the gene ends were 4 bases for V and 6 bases for J; bases not matched to a gene: 8. Germline-derived CDR1 and CDR2 are SGHRS and YFSETQ. This CDR3 is built from 15 residues. Here the CDR3 DNA reads TGCGCCAGCAGCGACGGACAGGGGGTAGGGGATACGCAGTATTTT. It translates to CASSDGQGVGDTQYF.

This clonotype turned up a few times. The chain has TRBV20-1 and TRBJ2-5, with 11 bases lining up with TRBD2. CDR1 and CDR2 from the germline V gene are DFQATT and SNEGSKA (reference sequence). V lost 6 bases, J lost 7 bases, and 7 bases stayed unmatched. The CDR3 totals 13 residues. The CDR3 sequence: CSALTSGAATQYF. The CDR3 region has the DNA TGCAGTGCCTTGACTAGCGGGGCAGCGACCCAGTACTTC.

V usage is TRBV20-1 and J usage is TRBJ1-1; 7 bases are shared with TRBD1. The germline CDR1 and CDR2 sequences are DFQATT and SNEGSKA (reference sequence). Trimming took 7 bases from V and 1 from J; bases not matched to a gene: 12. The CDR3 sequence is 15 residues long. Here the CDR3 reads CSVKTTGRPNTEAFF. The DNA for the CDR3 is TGCAGTGTTAAGACGACAGGGCGCCCGAACACTGAAGCTTTCTTT.

This clonotype was detected ten times or more. The V gene is TRBV6-1, the J gene TRBJ1-2, with a weak D call TRBD1 (5 bases). Germline V gene data show CDR1 as MNHNS and CDR2 as SASEGT. Trimming pared 1 base from V and 4 bases from J, leaving 10 bases between. There are 14 residues in the CDR3. DNA of the CDR3: TGTGCCAGCAGTGAAGGGGCAGGGCTCTATGGCTACACCTTC. Translation: CASSEGAGLYGYTF.

The chain links TRBV20-1 to TRBJ2-7; maybe TRBD2 (5 bases). The DNA end is a closer match to TRBJ2-5, so the J assignment may be wrong. The CDR3 runs 13 residues. Germline V gene lookup returns CDR1 DFQATT and CDR2 SNEGSKA (reference sequence). The CDR3 loop reads CSAHPVGRETQYF. Here the CDR3 DNA reads TGCAGTGCCCATCCGGTGGGGAGAGAGACCCAGTACTTC.

The J gene is TRBJ2-1, the V gene TRBV18; possibly TRBD1 for D (6 bases). V was cut by 3 bases and J by 5 bases, with 23 bases left in between. CDR3 length equals 18 residues. Germline assignment: CDR1 KGHSH and CDR2 LQKENI. The CDR3 bases are TGTGCCAGCTCACCCAAAACTGGACAGCTTGGACACAACAATGAGCAGTTCTTC. Amino acids: CASSPKTGQLGHNNEQFF.

The chain couples TRBV12-3 or TRBV12-4 to TRBJ2-5, with TRBD2 matching over 7 bases. CDR3 length: 11 amino acids. The CDR3 protein is CAAGVRETQYF. DNA of the CDR3: TGTGCGGCGGGGGTCAGAGAGACCCAGTACTTC.

The rearrangement uses TRBV10-3 and TRBJ2-7, with 12 bases matching TRBD1. Germline CDR1 and CDR2: ENHRY and SYGVKD. The CDR3 has 16 amino acids. V lost 3 bases to trimming and J lost 3 bases; unmatched junction nucleotides: 6. This CDR3 reads CAISDQGQGAIYEQYF. The CDR3 bases are TGTGCCATCAGTGATCAGGGACAGGGGGCCATCTACGAGCAGTACTTC.

In regard to this clonotype: One end of the junction does not line up with germline, which may come from a read error. V gene TRBV11-2 combines with J gene TRBJ1-2, with TRBD1 as a possible D gene (6 bases). The germline CDR1 and CDR2 sequences are SGHAT and FQNNGV. The CDR3 covers 13 residues. Here the CDR3 reads CANSQAGDYGYTF. In DNA form, the CDR3 reads TGTGCCAACAGCCAAGCAGGGGACTATGGCTACACCTTC.

The rearrangement joins TRBV28 to TRBJ1-1; D is undetermined. Between the trimmed V and J ends, which lost 6 bases and 1 base, there was a span of 12 bases. The CDR3 has 14 amino acids. CDR1 MDHEN and CDR2 SYDVKM come from the germline V gene. In DNA form, the CDR3 reads TGTGCCAGCAGCCCCCCCATAAAGAACACTGAAGCTTTCTTT. Residues: CASSPPIKNTEAFF.

A remark on this clonotype: The junction and the germline gene differ at one end; a read error may be behind it. The chain has TRBV27 and TRBJ1-1; D is uncertain. CDR3 length: 15 residues. Germline V gene sequence: CDR1 MNHEY, CDR2 SMNVEV (reference sequence). The DNA of the CDR3 is TGCACCAGCAGTCCCACGACGGTGTTGAACACTGAAGCTTTCTTT. Protein product: CTSSPTTVLNTEAFF.

This clonotype turned up a few times. The chain links TRBV5-1 to TRBJ1-4; D unresolved. Germline values: CDR1 SGHRS, CDR2 YFSETQ. The CDR3 extends over 16 amino acids. V lost 2 bases and J 0 bases, leaving 11 bases between the germline ends. The DNA for the CDR3 is TGCGCCAGCAGCTTACGGCAGACTGCAACTAATGAAAAACTGTTTTTT. Translation gives CASSLRQTATNEKLFF. Drawing the rest from reference TRBV5-1 and TRBJ1-4, the complete variable domain is KAGVTQTPRYLIKTRGQQVTLSCSPISGHRSVSWYQQTPGQGLQFLFEYFSETQRNKGNFPGRFSGRQFSNSRSEMNVSTLELGDSALYLCASSLRQTATNEKLFFGSGTQLSVL.